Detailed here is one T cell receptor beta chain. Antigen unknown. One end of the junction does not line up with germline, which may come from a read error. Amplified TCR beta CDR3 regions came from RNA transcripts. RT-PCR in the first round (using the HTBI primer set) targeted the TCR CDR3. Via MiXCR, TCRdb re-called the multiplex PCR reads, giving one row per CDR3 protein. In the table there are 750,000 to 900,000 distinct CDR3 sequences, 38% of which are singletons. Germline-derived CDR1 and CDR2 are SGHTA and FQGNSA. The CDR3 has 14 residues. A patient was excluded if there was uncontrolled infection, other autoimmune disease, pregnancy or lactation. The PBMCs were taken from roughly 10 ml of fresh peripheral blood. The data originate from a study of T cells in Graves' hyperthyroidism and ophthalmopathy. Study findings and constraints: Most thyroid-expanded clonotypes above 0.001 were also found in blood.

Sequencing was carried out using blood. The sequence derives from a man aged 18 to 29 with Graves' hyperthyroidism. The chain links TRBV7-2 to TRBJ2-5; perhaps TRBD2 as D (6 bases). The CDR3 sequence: CVSSTLGGEETQYF. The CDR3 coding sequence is TGTGTCAGCAGCACTCTGGGCGGGGAAGAGACCCAGTACTTC. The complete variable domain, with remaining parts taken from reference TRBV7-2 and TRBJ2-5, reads GAGVSQSPSNKVTEKGKDVELRCDPISGHTALYWYRQSLGQGLEFLIYFQGNSAPDKSGLPSDRFSAERTGGSVSTLTIQRTQQEDSAVYLCVSSTLGGEETQYFGPGTRLLVL.